The sequence of this T cell receptor (beta chain) was determined in a study of blood T cell repertoires in COVID-19. Background on the study: The origin of the acute and convalescent COVID-19 samples was the United States, Italy and Spain.

A Seattle source enrolled patients during active infection and followed them longitudinally. Per the study methods: Reference gene primer amplification yielded estimated nucleated cell counts. Produced via immunoSEQ multiplex PCR; TCRdb's table is partial and in-frame only. The DNA gave D and trimming, while V, J and clone size come from that table. The data show about 150,000 clones, 80% to 90% seen once. Trimming removed 1 base from V and 0 bases from J; junction bases left unmatched: 3. The CDR3 sequence is 17 residues long. Germline-derived CDR1 and CDR2 are MGHDK and SYGVNS. The clonotype originates from a man younger than 35 with COVID-19, enrolled during active disease. Sequencing was done on a sample of peripheral blood. The genes are TRBV25-1 and TRBJ2-2; 9 nucleotides align to TRBD2. The CDR3 DNA reads as TGTGCCAGCAGTGAATGGGCGGGAGGGGCGAACACCGGGGAGCTGTTTTTT. This translates into CASSEWAGGANTGELFF.